This TCR beta chain was retrieved from a study of CD8+ T cells in alopecia areata. For the study at large: Treated patients were given oral tofacitinib, which was dosed at 5 to 10 mg twice daily.

Reverse transcription of extracted RNA yielded cDNA, which provided the sequencing template. Generated by immunoSEQ multiplex PCR, the TCRdb table keeps only in-frame clones and is missing some. The sample includes approximately 140,000 clones, around 83% of them seen just once. Overall study results and limits: Patients shared TCRs less clearly than mice did, possibly for HLA-related reasons.

Per the germline V gene, CDR1 is SGDLS and CDR2 is YYNGEE. CDR3 length: 15 residues. V gave up 0 bases and J gave up 5 bases, with 14 bases separating them. Turning to this clone: Its specificity is not known.

Treatment defined: oral pan-JAK inhibitor, 5-10 mg twice daily. PBMCs served as the source from which CD4+ and CD8+ T cells were sorted. The V call is TRBV9, the J call TRBJ1-1; TRBD1 might be the D (6 bases). The sequencing here drew on CD8+ T cells sorted from blood, taken at week 4, from a patient treated with tofacitinib. The TCR was taken from a human donor with alopecia areata. CDR3 DNA sequence: TGTGCCAGCAGCGTAGAGGGCGGGGGGCGAACTGAAGCTTTCTTT. Its translation: CASSVEGGGRTEAFF.